This is a list of T cell receptor beta chains from one sample in a study of vaccination effects on CD4 cells after COVID-19. Antigen specificity for these receptors is unknown. Only in-frame clones appear in the TCRdb table, and some are missing; sequencing was by immunoSEQ multiplex PCR. The table includes 30,000 to 35,000 clones, roughly 72% detected once. The sample here was CD4+ T cells from PBMCs cultured with HCoV-OC43 spike peptides, taken before COVID-19 vaccination. The source of these receptors is a human donor who received a COVID-19 vaccine. Each CDR3 is given with its conserved first and last residue. The D gene is left open where the match is weak. Not every row has a clone size; where given, it reads once, few, many or a size class.

D: -
length: 14
J: TRBJ2-3
size: -
V: TRBV7-6
DNA: TGTGCCAGCAGCTTAGTGAGGAAGGCAGATACGCAGTATTTT
CDR3: CASSLVRKADTQYF

D: -
length: 14
J: TRBJ1-6
size: -
V: TRBV3-1/TRBV3-2
DNA: TGTGCCAGCAGCCAAGAAACAGGTGCTTCACCCCTCCACTTT
CDR3: CASSQETGASPLHF

D: -
length: 16
J: TRBJ1-2
size: -
V: TRBV7-9
DNA: TGTGCCAGCAGCTTGGGGGTGGGGAAAGCTAACTATGGCTACACCTTC
CDR3: CASSLGVGKANYGYTF

D: TRBD1
length: 15
J: TRBJ2-1
size: -
V: TRBV6-5
DNA: TGTGCCAGCAGTTACTCGGGACAGGCCAACAATGAGCAGTTCTTC
CDR3: CASSYSGQANNEQFF

D: -
length: 17
J: TRBJ2-1
size: -
V: TRBV5-1
DNA: TGCGCCAGCAGCTTGGTGTTTTCGGCTAGCCTTCGCAATGAGCAGTTCTTC
CDR3: CASSLVFSASLRNEQFF

D: TRBD2
length: 14
J: TRBJ2-1
size: -
V: TRBV2
DNA: TGTGCCAGCAGGAGGGGACTAGCGGACAATGAGCAGTTCTTC
CDR3: CASRRGLADNEQFF

D: -
length: 12
J: TRBJ1-6
size: -
V: TRBV9
DNA: TGTGCCAGCAGCGTAGCTCTAGGACTCCTCCACTTT
CDR3: CASSVALGLLHF

D: -
length: 16
J: TRBJ2-6
size: -
V: TRBV19
DNA: TGTGCCAGTAGTACGGGACTGGTTCTGGGAGCCAACGTCCTGACTTTC
CDR3: CASSTGLVLGANVLTF

D: -
length: 15
J: TRBJ1-1
size: few
V: TRBV7-2
DNA: TGTGCCAGCAGCTTAGTCCCCAGGCCGAACACTGAAGCTTTCTTT
CDR3: CASSLVPRPNTEAFF

D: -
length: 15
J: TRBJ2-5
size: -
V: TRBV5-1
DNA: TGCGCCAGCAGCTTGGGGGGCGGACAGAAAGAGACCCAGTACTTC
CDR3: CASSLGGGQKETQYF

D: TRBD1
length: 14
J: TRBJ2-2
size: few
V: TRBV5-4
DNA: TGTGCCAGCAGCTGGACGACAGGGACCGGGGAGCTGTTTTTT
CDR3: CASSWTTGTGELFF

D: -
length: 16
J: TRBJ1-5
size: -
V: TRBV27
DNA: TGTGCCAGCAGTTTATTCCCCTCCTCGCTTGGACAGCCCCAGCATTTT
CDR3: CASSLFPSSLGQPQHF

D: -
length: 14
J: TRBJ2-1
size: few
V: TRBV15
DNA: TGTGCCACCAGCAGAGTCCTAGGGATCAATGAGCAGTTCTTC
CDR3: CATSRVLGINEQFF

D: TRBD1
length: 15
J: TRBJ1-2
size: few
V: TRBV6-2/TRBV6-3
DNA: TGTGCCAGCAGTCGTAGGACAGGGGTTCACTATGGCTACACCTTC
CDR3: CASSRRTGVHYGYTF

D: -
length: 14
J: TRBJ2-2
size: -
V: TRBV27
DNA: TGTGCCAGCAGACCCGGGACTGTTTTCGGGGAGCTGTTTTTT
CDR3: CASRPGTVFGELFF

D: -
length: 12
J: TRBJ1-6
size: -
V: TRBV6-8
DNA: TGTGCCACCCCGGCGGCGAATTCACCCCTCCACTTT
CDR3: CATPAANSPLHF

D: TRBD1
length: 15
J: TRBJ1-4
size: -
V: TRBV2
DNA: TGTGCCAGCTCGGCCCAGGGGGCAACTAATGAAAAACTGTTTTTT
CDR3: CASSAQGATNEKLFF

D: -
length: 16
J: TRBJ2-7
size: -
V: TRBV9
DNA: TGTGCCAGCAGCTCCCCCCCCGGGGTAAAGGAAGGCGAGCAGTACTTC
CDR3: CASSSPPGVKEGEQYF

D: -
length: 16
J: TRBJ2-2
size: -
V: TRBV19
DNA: TGTGCCAGTAGTATTTCGAGAAGGACGAACACCGGGGAGCTGTTTTTT
CDR3: CASSISRRTNTGELFF

D: -
length: 14
J: TRBJ1-5
size: -
V: TRBV27
DNA: TGTGCCAGCAGTCCCGGGTGGGGCAATCAGCCCCAGCATTTT
CDR3: CASSPGWGNQPQHF

D: -
length: 11
J: TRBJ2-2
size: few
V: TRBV18
DNA: TGTGCCAGCAAGAACACCGGGGAGCTGTTTTTT
CDR3: CASKNTGELFF

D: -
length: 13
J: TRBJ2-7
size: -
V: TRBV12-3/TRBV12-4
DNA: TGTGCCAGCAGTCAAAGGGGCAGCTACGAGCAGTACTTC
CDR3: CASSQRGSYEQYF

D: -
length: 16
J: TRBJ1-3
size: -
V: TRBV6-5
DNA: TGTGCCAGCAGTTCAATACAGAGAAGCTCTGGAAACACCATATATTTT
CDR3: CASSSIQRSSGNTIYF

D: -
length: 14
J: TRBJ2-3
size: -
V: TRBV4-1
DNA: TGCGCCAGCAGCCAAGAAGTAACGGCAGATACGCAGTATTTT
CDR3: CASSQEVTADTQYF

D: TRBD1
length: 13
J: TRBJ2-7
size: -
V: TRBV10-3
DNA: TGTGCCAACAAAAGACAGGGATCAAACGAGCAGTACTTC
CDR3: CANKRQGSNEQYF

D: -
length: 14
J: TRBJ1-5
size: -
V: TRBV18
DNA: TGTGCCAGCTCACCAAGTTATAGCAATCAGCCCCAGCATTTT
CDR3: CASSPSYSNQPQHF

D: -
length: 12
J: TRBJ1-1
size: -
V: TRBV28
DNA: TGTGCCAGCAGTTTAATCGCGACCGAAGCTTTCTTT
CDR3: CASSLIATEAFF

D: -
length: 15
J: TRBJ2-5
size: -
V: TRBV7-9
DNA: TGTGCCAGCAGCTTACGAGGCGAGCCGGGGAAGACCCAGTACTTC
CDR3: CASSLRGEPGKTQYF

D: -
length: 13
J: TRBJ1-1
size: -
V: TRBV12-3/TRBV12-4
DNA: TGTGCCAGCATCCTGGGGGGAATCACTGAAGCTTTCTTT
CDR3: CASILGGITEAFF

D: -
length: 14
J: TRBJ1-6
size: -
V: TRBV5-4
DNA: TGTGCCAGCAGCTTGGGTCAGGGCGATTCACCCCTCCACTTT
CDR3: CASSLGQGDSPLHF

D: -
length: 12
J: TRBJ1-2
size: once
V: TRBV28
DNA: TGTGCCAGCAGGAGGGCTAACTATGGCTACACCTTC
CDR3: CASRRANYGYTF

D: TRBD1
length: 15
J: TRBJ2-5
size: -
V: TRBV5-1
DNA: TGCGCCAGCAGCTTGGAAGGGACAGGGGGCTCGGTCCAGTACTTC
CDR3: CASSLEGTGGSVQYF

D: -
length: 14
J: TRBJ1-5
size: -
V: TRBV5-5
DNA: TGTGCCAGCAGCTTCAACAGTGGGGATCAGCCCCAGCATTTT
CDR3: CASSFNSGDQPQHF

D: TRBD2
length: 16
J: TRBJ2-1
size: -
V: TRBV4-1
DNA: TGCGCCAGCAGCCAAGACGGGAGCGGGAGTCGCGATGAGCAGTTCTTC
CDR3: CASSQDGSGSRDEQFF

D: -
length: 15
J: TRBJ1-2
size: -
V: TRBV19
DNA: TGTGCCAGTAGTACTCGGAGGAGCCGTAACTATGGCTACACCTTC
CDR3: CASSTRRSRNYGYTF

D: -
length: 14
J: TRBJ1-2
size: -
V: TRBV3-1/TRBV3-2
DNA: TGTGCCAGCAGCCAAGGTCGGGGGCAGTATGGCTACACCTTC
CDR3: CASSQGRGQYGYTF

D: TRBD1
length: 18
J: TRBJ2-4
size: -
V: TRBV5-1
DNA: TGCGCCAGCAGCCCAGCCGGGACAGGGATAGTAGCCAAAAACATTCAGTACTTC
CDR3: CASSPAGTGIVAKNIQYF

D: -
length: 17
J: TRBJ2-3
size: -
V: TRBV3-1/TRBV3-2
DNA: TGTGCCAGCAGCCAAGACAGGGTGGGGGGAAGCACAGATACGCAGTATTTT
CDR3: CASSQDRVGGSTDTQYF

D: -
length: 13
J: TRBJ1-2
size: -
V: TRBV3-1/TRBV3-2
DNA: TGTGCCAGCAGCCTCCGGACAGTGGGCGGCTACACCTTC
CDR3: CASSLRTVGGYTF